Sequencing of this TCR beta chain was carried out in a study of cytomegalovirus exposure and HLA in healthy donors. About the study: Sequencing of approximately 190 million T cells in an earlier analysis found some 100 million unique TCR beta sequences.

Study results and limitations: V- and J-gene trimming in TCR beta was tied to a missense DCLRE1C variant by an analysis performed later.

This CDR3 contains 16 residues. Germline values: CDR1 SGHTS, CDR2 YDEGEE. V lost 0 bases and J 3 bases, leaving 16 bases between the germline ends. It was with 60 Vbeta and 13 Jbeta primers that the PCR ran. Here immunoSEQ multiplex PCR was the method, and the copy in TCRdb shows in-frame clones only, minus some. This sample has fewer than 140,000 clones, with 71% found just once. Comment on this clone: Its antigen is not identified.

The receptor's source is a female donor in good health and CMV-seronegative. The chain recombines TRBV5-8 with TRBJ2-7; D is possibly TRBD1 (5 bases). Sequencing input: PBMCs. The chain's CDR3 is CASSLGAIRDRYEQYF. The CDR3 coding sequence is TGTGCCAGCAGCTTGGGAGCAATCAGGGATCGCTACGAGCAGTACTTC.